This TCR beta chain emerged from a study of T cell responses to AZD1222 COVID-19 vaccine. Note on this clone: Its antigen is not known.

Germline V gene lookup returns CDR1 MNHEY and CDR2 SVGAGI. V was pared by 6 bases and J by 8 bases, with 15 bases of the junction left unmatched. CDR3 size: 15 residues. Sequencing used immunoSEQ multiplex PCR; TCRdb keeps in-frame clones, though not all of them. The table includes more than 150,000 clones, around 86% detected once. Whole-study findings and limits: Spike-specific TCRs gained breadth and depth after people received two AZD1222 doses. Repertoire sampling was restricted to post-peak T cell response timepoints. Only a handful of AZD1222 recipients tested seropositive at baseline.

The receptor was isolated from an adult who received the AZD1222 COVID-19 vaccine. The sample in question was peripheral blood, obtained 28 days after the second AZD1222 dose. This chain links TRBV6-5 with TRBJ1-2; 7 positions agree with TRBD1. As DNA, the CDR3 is TGTGCCAGCAGGCCAGGACAGGCGGTCTCTATGGGCTACACCTTC. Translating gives CASRPGQAVSMGYTF.